The clone carrying this T cell receptor (beta chain) occurred many times. TCRdb re-derived calls from the 5' RACE reads in MiXCR, one entry per CDR3 protein. This table has hundreds of thousands of distinct CDR3 sequences, around 6% appearing once. The CDR3 runs 16 residues. Trimming removed 5 bases at V and 8 bases at J, with 22 bases between. This sample is part of a study of identical twins. This chain links TRBV12-3 or TRBV12-4 with TRBJ2-1; D may match TRBD1 or TRBD2 (5 bases each). The sequence derives from a man between 18 and 29 years old in good health. The source material was naive T cells sorted from blood. The CDR3 DNA reads TGTGCCAGCAGTCCCCCCCCGGGACGGATTTTTGATGAGCAGTTCTTC. This translates into CASSPPPGRIFDEQFF.